The 21 T cell receptor beta chains given below trace back to one sample, sequenced in a study of T cell responses to AZD1222 COVID-19 vaccine. Assay: immunoSEQ multiplex PCR; the TCRdb copy retains only in-frame clones and omits some. The top ten hold around 5.4% of the sample, which has over 130,000 clones, around 93% seen once. Here the sequenced sample was peripheral blood, taken on day 0 of AZD1222 vaccination. The origin of the receptors is an adult in good health.

The V call is TRBV23-1, the J call TRBJ1-1; no reliable D call. TRBV23-1 is annotated as an ORF whose role is uncertain. The CDR3 has 14 amino acids. Trimming shortened V by 0 bases and J by 3 bases, and 8 bases separated the two germline ends. CDR3 coding DNA: TGCGCCAGCAGTCAATCCTCGCCGGACACTGAAGCTTTCTTT. Amino acids: CASSQSSPDTEAFF.

The CDR3 DNA follows: TGTGCCAGCAGCGTATTAACCGGGAGCGGGGCGCTGAGGGAGCAGTTCTTC. This sequence encodes CASSVLTGSGALREQFF. The chain joins TRBV9 to TRBJ2-1; 7 bases are a match to TRBD2. V lost 1 base, J lost 10 bases, and 17 bases stayed unmatched. The CDR3 spans 17 residues. Germline CDR1 and CDR2: SGDLS and YYNGEE.

This clone was picked up one time. The chain recombines TRBV4-3 with TRBJ1-4, with no clear D. Germline V gives CDR1 LGHNA, CDR2 YSLEER. Deletions cut 1 base from V and 0 bases from J, with 9 bases between. The CDR3 is made up of 16 amino acids. For the CDR3, the DNA is TGCGCCAGCAGCCAAGGTGGTACAGCAACTAATGAAAAACTGTTTTTT. Amino acid sequence: CASSQGGTATNEKLFF.

This chain connects TRBV5-1 to TRBJ2-3, with TRBD2 identical over 12 bases. From germline, CDR1 is SGHRS and CDR2 YFSETQ. This CDR3 spans 17 amino acids. With V trimmed by 4 bases and J by 0 bases, 6 bases remained unmatched. CDR3 residues: CASSVGLAGISTDTQYF. In nucleotides, the CDR3 is TGCGCCAGCAGCGTCGGACTAGCGGGGATCAGCACAGATACGCAGTATTTT. Looking up the rest from reference TRBV5-1 and TRBJ2-3 gives the full variable domain: KAGVTQTPRYLIKTRGQQVTLSCSPISGHRSVSWYQQTPGQGLQFLFEYFSETQRNKGNFPGRFSGRQFSNSRSEMNVSTLELGDSALYLCASSVGLAGISTDTQYFGPGTRLTVL.

This rearrangement joins TRBV5-4 to TRBJ1-2; 11 bases are shared with TRBD1. Germline lookup yields CDR1 SGHNT and CDR2 YYREEE (reference sequence). Losses at the gene ends were 0 bases for V and 3 bases for J; bases not matched to a gene: 4. The CDR3 has 16 residues. This chain's CDR3 is CASSLGGQGVDYGYTF. DNA for the CDR3: TGTGCCAGCAGCTTGGGGGGACAGGGGGTCGACTATGGCTACACCTTC.

The rearrangement links TRBV9 to TRBJ2-1, with no clear D. V was cut by 2 bases and J by 4 bases, with 10 bases left in between. Per the germline V gene, CDR1 is SGDLS and CDR2 is YYNGEE. CDR3 length: 14 amino acids. This CDR3 reads CASSVSTNYNEQFF. CDR3 sequence (DNA): TGTGCCAGCAGCGTGTCGACAAATTACAATGAGCAGTTCTTC.

This clone was seen a few times. The rearrangement joins TRBV7-9 to TRBJ1-3; tentatively, D is TRBD1 (5 bases). Germline V gives CDR1 SEHNR, CDR2 FQNEAQ (reference sequence). Trimming removed 10 bases at V and 1 base at J, with 8 bases between. This CDR3 is 12 amino acids long. In DNA form, the CDR3 reads TGTGCCACCTGGGGGTCTGGAAACACCATATATTTT. Its protein is CATWGSGNTIYF.

The chain joins TRBV19 to TRBJ1-5, with D unclear. Trimming removed 5 bases at V and 5 bases at J, with 7 bases between. This CDR3 has 12 amino acids. Looked up from germline, CDR1 is LNHDA and CDR2 is SQIVND (reference sequence). The CDR3 DNA is TGTGCCAGTAGTGAGGCCGATCAGCCCCAGCATTTT. This gives the protein CASSEADQPQHF.

The V call is TRBV5-1, the J call TRBJ1-4; a possible D gene is TRBD1 (5 bases). Between the trimmed V and J ends, which lost 0 bases and 5 bases, there was a span of 11 bases. The germline V gene encodes CDR1 SGHRS and CDR2 YFSETQ. This CDR3 spans 15 amino acids. The CDR3 nucleotides are TGCGCCAGCAGCTTGGGGGGGAAATCAAATGAAAAACTGTTTTTT. It yields the protein CASSLGGKSNEKLFF.

This clone was seen a single time. The genes are TRBV10-1 and TRBJ2-1; TRBD2 might be the D (5 bases). This CDR3 has 14 residues. Trimming removed 4 bases from V and 4 bases from J, with 11 bases in between. Germline values: CDR1 WNHNN, CDR2 SYGVQD (reference sequence). In DNA form, the CDR3 reads TGCGCCAGCAGTGGACTATCCCAATACAATGAGCAGTTCTTC. Protein sequence: CASSGLSQYNEQFF.

Worth noting for this clone: The junction shows a germline mismatch at one end, possibly a read error. The chain recombines TRBV7-8 with TRBJ1-4; 7 bases are a match to TRBD1. The germline V gene has CDR1 SGHVS and CDR2 FQNEAQ. The CDR3 consists of 12 residues. CDR3 coding DNA: TGTGCCTGCAGGGGGGCCAATGAAAAACTGTTTTTT. This codes for CACRGANEKLFF.

The sample holds a few counts of this clone. The rearrangement joins TRBV14 to TRBJ1-6; perhaps TRBD1 as D (6 bases). The ends were cut back, 0 bases at V and 10 bases at J, with 16 bases in the middle. The CDR3 runs to 16 residues. Germline CDR1 SGHDN, CDR2 FVKESK. CDR3 region: CASSQEGAGTGSPLHF. The CDR3 nucleotides read TGTGCCAGCAGCCAAGAGGGGGCAGGGACCGGGTCACCCCTCCACTTT.

V and J are TRBV6-5 and TRBJ2-3, with D hard to call. The V gene's germline CDR1 is MNHEY and CDR2 SVGAGI. This CDR3 has 11 amino acids. Trimming cost V 8 bases and J 1 base, with 4 bases left between them. This chain's CDR3 is CASEGTDTQYF. The CDR3 DNA follows: TGTGCCAGCGAGGGCACAGATACGCAGTATTTT.

The chain recombines TRBV19 with TRBJ2-7; 7 positions match TRBD1. V dropped 4 bases and J dropped 1; count of bases not matched to a gene: 10. Germline CDR1 and CDR2: LNHDA and SQIVND (reference sequence). The CDR3 contains 16 residues. The CDR3 region is CASSSPGTVSSYEQYF. The CDR3 bases are TGTGCCAGTAGTAGCCCCGGGACAGTCTCTTCCTACGAGCAGTACTTC. The whole variable domain, remainder taken from reference TRBV19 and TRBJ2-7, is DGGITQSPKYLFRKEGQNVTLSCEQNLNHDAMYWYRQDPGQGLRLIYYSQIVNDFQKGDIAEGYSVSREKKESFPLTVTSAQKNPTAFYLCASSSPGTVSSYEQYFGPGTRLTVT.

This clone is a singleton in its sample. This chain connects TRBV19 to TRBJ1-5; 8 bases line up with TRBD1. The length of the CDR3 is 16 residues. Germline values: CDR1 LNHDA, CDR2 SQIVND (reference sequence). V trimming: 4 bases; J trimming: 1 base; junction bases outside the gene matches: 6. CDR3 nucleotides: TGTGCCAGTAGTAAGCAGGGGGCCACAAGCAATCAGCCCCAGCATTTT. This gives the protein CASSKQGATSNQPQHF.

This chain uses TRBV4-1 with TRBJ2-5; no clear D gene. Germline CDR1 is MGHRA and CDR2 is YSYEKL. V dropped 0 bases and J dropped 4 bases, with 12 bases sitting between them. The CDR3 sequence is 15 residues long. The CDR3 loop is CASSQDGLAIETQYF. In DNA form, the CDR3 reads TGCGCCAGCAGCCAAGACGGTCTCGCCATAGAGACCCAGTACTTC.

This clone has more than one count but fewer than ten. This chain connects TRBV6-4 to TRBJ1-1; tentative D call: TRBD1 (6 bases). The germline gives CDR1 MRHNA, CDR2 SNTAGT. CDR3 length: 17 residues. Deletions cut 2 bases from V and 2 bases from J, with 18 bases between. Here the CDR3 DNA reads TGTGCCAGCAGTGACCCGAATCCCCCAGGGGAAAACACTGAAGCTTTCTTT. Its translation is CASSDPNPPGENTEAFF.

This clone has only one observation. This chain joins TRBV5-1 and TRBJ1-2; 10 bases line up with TRBD1. This CDR3 has 15 residues. Per germline, CDR1 SGHRS and CDR2 YFSETQ. V shed 7 bases, J shed 6 bases, and the junction held 12 bases outside the gene matches. Here the CDR3 DNA reads TGCGCCAGCGTGGGACCGGGACAGGGGACTCATGGCTACACCTTC. Translation gives CASVGPGQGTHGYTF.

The rearrangement links TRBV6-2 or TRBV6-3 to TRBJ1-5; D is unresolved. Between the trimmed V and J ends, which lost 4 bases and 4 bases, there was a span of 8 bases. In germline, CDR1 is MNHEY, CDR2 SVGEGT. There are 13 residues in the CDR3. This CDR3 is CASSWTENQPQHF. The CDR3 coding sequence is TGTGCCAGCAGTTGGACCGAGAATCAGCCCCAGCATTTT.

The chain has TRBV6-1 and TRBJ2-1, with 11 bases that match TRBD2. This CDR3 is 16 amino acids long. Germline V gene sequence: CDR1 MNHNS, CDR2 SASEGT. The ends lost 1 base at V and 10 bases at J; junction bases unmatched: 9. The CDR3 DNA reads as TGTGCCAGCAGTGAAGTCCGTACTAGCGGGAGTGGGGAGCAGTTCTTC. Its protein is CASSEVRTSGSGEQFF.

The chain uses TRBV7-9 and TRBJ1-5, with D possibly matching TRBD1 (5 bases). This CDR3 is built from 13 residues. Looked up from germline, CDR1 is SEHNR and CDR2 is FQNEAQ (reference sequence). Trimming took 6 bases from V and 1 from J, leaving 7 bases between them. The CDR3 sequence: CASSGASNQPQHF. CDR3 coding DNA: TGTGCCAGCAGTGGGGCGAGCAATCAGCCCCAGCATTTT.